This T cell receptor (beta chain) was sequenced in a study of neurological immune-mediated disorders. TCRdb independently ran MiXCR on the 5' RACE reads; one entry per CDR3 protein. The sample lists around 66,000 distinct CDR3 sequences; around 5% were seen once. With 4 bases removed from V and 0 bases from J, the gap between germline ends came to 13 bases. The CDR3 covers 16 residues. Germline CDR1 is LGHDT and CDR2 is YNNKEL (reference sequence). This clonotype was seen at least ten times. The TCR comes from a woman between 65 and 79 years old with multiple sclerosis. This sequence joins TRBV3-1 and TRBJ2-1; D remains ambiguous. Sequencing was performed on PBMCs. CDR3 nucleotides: TGTGCCAGCAGCCCCCCGAACGTCAGCTCCTACAATGAGCAGTTCTTC. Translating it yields CASSPPNVSSYNEQFF.